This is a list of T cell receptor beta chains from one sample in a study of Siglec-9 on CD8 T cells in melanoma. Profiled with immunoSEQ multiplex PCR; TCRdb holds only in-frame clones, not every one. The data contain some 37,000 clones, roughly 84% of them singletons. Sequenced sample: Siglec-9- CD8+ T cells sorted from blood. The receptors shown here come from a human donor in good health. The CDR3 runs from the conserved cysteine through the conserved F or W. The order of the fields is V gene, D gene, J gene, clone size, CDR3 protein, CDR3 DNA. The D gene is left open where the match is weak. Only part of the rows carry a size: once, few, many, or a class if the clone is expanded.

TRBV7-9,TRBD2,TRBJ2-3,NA,CASSPGVTGGPGDTQYF,TGTGCCAGCAGCCCCGGGGTAACGGGAGGGCCGGGGGATACGCAGTATTTT
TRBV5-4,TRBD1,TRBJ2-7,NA,CASSLGTGYEQYF,TGTGCCAGCAGCTTAGGGACAGGGTACGAGCAGTACTTC
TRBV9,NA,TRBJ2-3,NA,CASSPPAGPTDTQYF,TGTGCCAGCAGCCCCCCGGCGGGGCCCACAGATACGCAGTATTTT
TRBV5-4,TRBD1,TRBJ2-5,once,CASSLGDRGGETQYF,TGTGCCAGCAGCTTAGGTGACAGGGGAGGAGAGACCCAGTACTTC
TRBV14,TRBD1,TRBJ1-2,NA,CASSQIHAPTGNYGYTF,TGTGCCAGCAGCCAAATCCATGCCCCGACAGGGAACTATGGCTACACCTTC
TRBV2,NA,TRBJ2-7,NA,CASSEYIRGAYEQYF,TGTGCCAGCAGTGAATACATCCGAGGAGCCTACGAGCAGTACTTC
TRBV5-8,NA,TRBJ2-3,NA,CASSRRVSDYTDTQYF,TGTGCCAGCAGCCGCCGCGTTAGCGACTACACAGATACGCAGTATTTT
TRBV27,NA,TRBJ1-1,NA,CASSLSGGEGNTEAFF,TGTGCCAGCAGTTTATCCGGGGGAGAGGGGAACACTGAAGCTTTCTTT
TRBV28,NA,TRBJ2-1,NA,CASSLSDEQFF,TGTGCCAGCAGTCTCTCGGATGAGCAGTTCTTC
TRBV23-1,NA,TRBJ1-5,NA,CARRGRPQHF,TGCGCCAGACGCGGCCGGCCCCAGCATTTT
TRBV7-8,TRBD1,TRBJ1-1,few,CASSFGTGLNTEAFF,TGTGCCAGCAGCTTCGGGACAGGGTTAAACACTGAAGCTTTCTTT
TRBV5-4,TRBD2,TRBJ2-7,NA,CASSTRLAGGQNEQYF,TGTGCCAGCAGCACACGACTAGCGGGGGGCCAAAACGAGCAGTACTTC
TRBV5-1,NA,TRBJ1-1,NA,CASSFYPRDNTEAFF,TGCGCCAGCAGTTTTTACCCCCGGGACAACACTGAAGCTTTCTTT
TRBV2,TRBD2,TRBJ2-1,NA,CASSVGTTSGVHNEQFF,TGTGCCAGCAGTGTGGGGACGACTAGCGGGGTCCACAATGAGCAGTTCTTC
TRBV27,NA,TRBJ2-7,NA,CASSLAGTPLYEQYF,TGTGCCAGCAGTTTAGCCGGGACACCTCTTTACGAGCAGTACTTC
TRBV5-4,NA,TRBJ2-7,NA,CASSFLGGYEQYF,TGTGCCAGCAGCTTCTTAGGGGGGTACGAGCAGTACTTC
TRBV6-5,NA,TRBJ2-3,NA,CASSPSRDTQYF,TGTGCCAGCAGCCCTTCTAGAGATACGCAGTATTTT
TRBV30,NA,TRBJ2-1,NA,CAWSPGNEQFF,TGTGCCTGGAGTCCAGGGAATGAGCAGTTCTTC
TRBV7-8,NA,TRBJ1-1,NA,CASAFGGRTEAFF,TGTGCCAGCGCTTTCGGGGGAAGAACTGAAGCTTTCTTT
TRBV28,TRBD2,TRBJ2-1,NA,CASSPEREAYYNEQFF,TGTGCCAGCAGTCCCGAGCGGGAGGCCTACTACAATGAGCAGTTCTTC
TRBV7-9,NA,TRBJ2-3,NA,CASSLAPPGGSGRTDTQYF,TGTGCCAGCAGCTTAGCCCCCCCGGGCGGTAGCGGACGCACAGATACGCAGTATTTT
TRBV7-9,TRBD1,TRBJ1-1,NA,CASSLGDRAPEAFF,TGTGCCAGCAGCTTAGGGGACAGGGCCCCTGAAGCTTTCTTT
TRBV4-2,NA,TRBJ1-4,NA,CASSRDHPSTEEKLFF,TGTGCCAGCAGCCGCGATCACCCATCTACGGAGGAAAAACTGTTTTTT
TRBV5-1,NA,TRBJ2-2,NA,CASSLLDSGGAGELFF,TGCGCCAGCAGCTTGCTGGATAGCGGAGGCGCCGGGGAGCTGTTTTTT
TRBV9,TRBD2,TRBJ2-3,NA,CASSRLELADITDTQYF,TGTGCCAGCAGCCGTCTGGAACTAGCGGATATCACAGATACGCAGTATTTT
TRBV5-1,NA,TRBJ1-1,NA,CASSLDAMNTEAFF,TGCGCCAGCAGCTTGGACGCCATGAACACTGAAGCTTTCTTT
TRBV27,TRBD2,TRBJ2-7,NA,CASSLRHGTSGSVGWYEQYF,TGTGCCAGCAGTTTACGACACGGGACTAGCGGGTCCGTGGGGTGGTACGAGCAGTACTTC
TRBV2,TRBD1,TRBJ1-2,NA,CASTWTGGTDGYTF,TGTGCCAGCACCTGGACAGGGGGGACTGATGGCTACACCTTC
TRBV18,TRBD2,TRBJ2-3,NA,CASSTSGGSDTDTQYF,TGTGCCAGCTCAACTAGCGGGGGCTCCGACACAGATACGCAGTATTTT
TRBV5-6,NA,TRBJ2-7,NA,CASSLAGGEYEQYF,TGTGCCAGCAGTCTCGCAGGAGGGGAGTACGAGCAGTACTTC
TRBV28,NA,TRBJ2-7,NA,CASSLLPPTGSYHEQYF,TGTGCCAGCAGTTTACTGCCCCCCACCGGGAGCTACCACGAGCAGTACTTC
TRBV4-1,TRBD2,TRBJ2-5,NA,CASSPAGGREETQYF,TGCGCCAGCAGCCCAGCGGGGGGTAGGGAAGAGACCCAGTACTTC
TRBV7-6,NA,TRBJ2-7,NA,CASSLGTTPYEQYF,TGTGCCAGCAGCTTAGGGACGACCCCCTACGAGCAGTACTTC
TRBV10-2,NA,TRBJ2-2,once,CASSMGAGELFF,TGCGCCAGCAGTATGGGGGCCGGGGAGCTGTTTTTT
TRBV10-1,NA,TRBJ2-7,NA,CASSGYSYEQYF,TGCGCCAGCAGTGGGTACAGCTACGAGCAGTACTTC
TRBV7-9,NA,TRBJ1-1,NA,CASSLVIGGDTEAFF,TGTGCCAGCAGCTTAGTGATTGGGGGAGACACTGAAGCTTTCTTT
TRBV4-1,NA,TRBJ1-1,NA,CASSRTLGNTEAFF,TGCGCCAGCAGCCGCACCCTCGGGAACACTGAAGCTTTCTTT
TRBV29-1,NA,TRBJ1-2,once,CSVKGQGYGYTF,TGCAGCGTTAAGGGGCAGGGCTATGGCTACACCTTC
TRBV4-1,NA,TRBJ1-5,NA,CASSQAPESNQPQHF,TGCGCCAGCAGCCAAGCTCCCGAAAGCAATCAGCCCCAGCATTTT
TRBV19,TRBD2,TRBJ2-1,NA,CASSIGGRGAERQFF,TGTGCCAGTAGTATAGGCGGGAGGGGGGCGGAGCGGCAGTTCTTC